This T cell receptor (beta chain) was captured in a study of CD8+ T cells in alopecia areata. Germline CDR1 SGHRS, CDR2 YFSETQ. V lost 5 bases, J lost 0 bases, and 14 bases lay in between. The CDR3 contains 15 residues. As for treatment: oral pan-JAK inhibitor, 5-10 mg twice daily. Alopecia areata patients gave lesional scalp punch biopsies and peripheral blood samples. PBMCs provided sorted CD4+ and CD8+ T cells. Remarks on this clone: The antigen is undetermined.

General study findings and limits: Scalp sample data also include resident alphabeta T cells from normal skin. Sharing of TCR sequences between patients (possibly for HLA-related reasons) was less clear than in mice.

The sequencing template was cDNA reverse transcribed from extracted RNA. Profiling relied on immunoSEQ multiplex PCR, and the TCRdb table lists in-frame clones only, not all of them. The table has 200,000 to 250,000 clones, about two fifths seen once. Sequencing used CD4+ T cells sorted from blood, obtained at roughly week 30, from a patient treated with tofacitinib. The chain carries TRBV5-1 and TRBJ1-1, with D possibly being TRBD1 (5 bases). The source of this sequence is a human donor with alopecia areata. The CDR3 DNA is TGCGCCAGCAGAGAAGGGGTAATTTTGAACACTGAAGCTTTCTTT. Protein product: CASREGVILNTEAFF.